These 11 T cell receptor beta chains were sequenced from one sample in a study of vaccination effects on CD4 cells after COVID-19. The antigens for these receptors are not known. TCRdb's copy holds only in-frame clones and misses some; the assay was immunoSEQ multiplex PCR. The data contain roughly 56,000 clones, about three quarters of them singletons. ViraFEST expansion of antigen-specific CD4+ T cells with viral peptide pools preceded sequencing. Upon completion of about ten days in culture, CD4+ T cells were isolated. Two-dose vaccination with either BNT162b2 or mRNA-1273 was given to the participants. The material was CD4+ T cells from PBMCs cultured with HCoV-229E spike peptides, obtained after COVID-19 vaccination. The receptor source for this set is a human donor who received a COVID-19 vaccine.

The gene calls are TRBV30 and TRBJ2-4, with 8 nucleotides matching TRBD1. Germline V lookup: CDR1 GTSNPN, CDR2 SVGIG (reference sequence). The trim removed 5 bases at V and 7 bases at J, leaving 10 bases unmatched. This CDR3 region has 14 residues. The CDR3 loop reads CAWDGQGFSNIQYF. CDR3 DNA sequence: TGTGCCTGGGATGGACAGGGATTTTCGAACATTCAGTACTTC.

The chain carries TRBV6-1 and TRBJ2-5, with TRBD2 matching 15 bases. This CDR3 contains 16 residues. V lost 3 bases, J lost 2 bases, and 1 base stayed unmatched. Germline V CDR1 and CDR2: MNHNS, SASEGT. The CDR3 region is CASSDGLAGGQETQYF. CDR3 coding DNA: TGTGCCAGCAGTGACGGACTAGCGGGAGGGCAAGAGACCCAGTACTTC.

The chain has TRBV27 and TRBJ1-5; tentative D call: TRBD1 (5 bases). The V end lost 4 bases, the J end lost 4 bases, and 14 bases lay between the germline ends. This CDR3 has 15 residues. The germline V gene encodes CDR1 MNHEY and CDR2 SMNVEV (reference sequence). The CDR3 DNA is TGTGCCAGCAGTTCGATTAACCGGGGGAATCAGCCCCAGCATTTT. Its protein product is CASSSINRGNQPQHF.

This clone was detected only once. J is TRBJ2-3 and V is TRBV11-3, with 10 positions matching TRBD2. CDR1 SGHNT and CDR2 YENEEA come from the germline V gene. J lost 4 bases, V lost 5 bases, and 12 bases had no gene match. The CDR3 is made up of 17 amino acids. The CDR3 DNA reads TGTGCCAGCAGCGAGGGAAGCGGGGGGGGCCGCGCAGATACGCAGTATTTT. As protein: CASSEGSGGGRADTQYF.

The rearrangement links TRBV30 to TRBJ2-2; D call uncertain. CDR1 and CDR2 (germline): GTSNPN, SVGIG (reference sequence). The CDR3 covers 13 residues. Deletions cut 4 bases from V and 3 bases from J, with 9 bases between. DNA for the CDR3: TGTGCCTGGACCAGCGTATACACCGGGGAGCTGTTTTTT. Encoded protein: CAWTSVYTGELFF.

This clone has more than one count but fewer than ten. The rearrangement links TRBV4-1 to TRBJ1-2; D gene uncertain. Germline V lookup: CDR1 MGHRA, CDR2 YSYEKL. There are 13 residues in the CDR3. V was clipped by 0 bases and J by 11 bases, with 13 bases between them. CDR3 amino acids: CASSQEPGLIYTF. The DNA of the CDR3 is TGCGCCAGCAGCCAAGAACCGGGCCTCATATACACCTTC.

The chain has TRBV19 and TRBJ2-2; D gene uncertain. In germline, CDR1 is LNHDA, CDR2 SQIVND (reference sequence). Trimming shortened V by 4 bases and J by 8 bases, and 11 bases separated the two germline ends. The CDR3 contains 13 residues. The CDR3 DNA follows: TGTGCCAGTAGTAGATCATCCAGAGGGGAGCTGTTTTTT. Amino acid sequence: CASSRSSRGELFF.

Concerning this clone itself: Additional DNA sequences in this sample encode the identical CDR3. This chain links TRBV24-1 with TRBJ2-2; D perhaps matches TRBD1 (5 bases). This CDR3 has 14 residues. In germline, CDR1 is KGHDR, CDR2 SFDVKD. With 5 bases removed from V and 2 bases from J, the gap between germline ends came to 8 bases. The CDR3 region has the DNA TGTGCCACCAGTGCAAGGGGCAACACCGGGGAGCTGTTTTTT. This codes for CATSARGNTGELFF.

This chain uses TRBV5-1 with TRBJ1-2; D might be TRBD1 (6 bases). Germline V gene lookup returns CDR1 SGHRS and CDR2 YFSETQ. V lost 3 bases to trimming and J lost 6 bases, with 12 bases between them. CDR3 length: 13 residues. The CDR3: CASSSDSSHGYTF. The CDR3 nucleotides read TGCGCCAGCAGCTCGGACAGCAGCCATGGCTACACCTTC.

V and J are TRBV6-5 and TRBJ1-3; 9 bases line up with TRBD1. CDR1 is MNHEY, CDR2 SVGAGI, per germline. The V segment lost 6 bases and the J segment 5 bases; nucleotides outside the gene matches: 5. The CDR3 loop spans 14 amino acids. CDR3 residues: CASSRDRARNTIYF. The CDR3 DNA reads TGTGCCAGCAGCCGGGACAGGGCTAGAAACACCATATATTTT.

This clone showed up just once. V and J are TRBV18 and TRBJ2-5, with TRBD2 matching over 7 bases. The germline V gene encodes CDR1 KGHSH and CDR2 LQKENI. This CDR3 spans 14 amino acids. V gave up 2 bases and J gave up 4 bases; unmatched junction bases: 4. CDR3 in amino acids: CASSPLTGGETQYF. The CDR3 bases are TGTGCCAGCTCACCATTGACGGGGGGAGAGACCCAGTACTTC. Full variable domain (remainder filled in from reference TRBV18 and TRBJ2-5): NAGVMQNPRHLVRRRGQEARLRCSPMKGHSHVYWYRQLPEEGLKFMVYLQKENIIDESGMPKERFSAEFPKEGPSILRIQQVVRGDSAAYFCASSPLTGGETQYFGPGTRLLVL.